This T cell receptor beta chain was sequenced in a study of shared clonotypes between healthy human individuals. Profiled with immunoSEQ multiplex PCR; TCRdb holds only in-frame clones, not every one. The sample consists of over a million clones, approximately 98.5% of them appearing once. This CDR3 contains 12 residues. Trimming shortened V by 5 bases and J by 1 base, and 7 bases separated the two germline ends. CDR1 and CDR2 (germline): SQVTM, ANQGSEA. The clonotype comes from a man aged 25 to 40 in good health. The sample was naive CD4+ T cells sorted from blood. The sample's subset: CD45RA+ positively selected. The chain employs TRBV29-1 and TRBJ2-3; D unclear. In nucleotides, the CDR3 is TGCAGCGTTAGGGTCGGCACAGATACGCAGTATTTT. Protein product: CSVRVGTDTQYF.